What follows are 15 T cell receptor beta chains derived from one specimen sequenced in a study of T cells in tumors after PD-1 blockade (dated by TCRdb to about 2019). Library construction relied on the immunoSEQ multiplex PCR assay. TCRdb took over this immuneACCESS table, retaining in-frame rearrangements with V and J assigned. Such tables are incomplete; in checked studies, under half of the missing clones stem from an unresolved V gene, and the remainder is unexplained. The table for this sample lists about 5,800 clones; 60% to 70% of them were counted only once. About 5.1% of the sample is held by the ten biggest clonotypes. The sample's time point label is to be understood as: before anti-PD-1 therapy. Sequenced material: tumor tissue, taken before anti-PD-1 treatment. All receptors derive from a human donor with basal cell carcinoma.

This clone was detected only a few times. The chain recombines TRBV6-5 with TRBJ1-2; perhaps TRBD1 as D (6 bases). Trimming left V 6 bases short and J 3 bases short, with 11 bases between. CDR1 and CDR2 (germline): MNHEY, SVGAGI. The CDR3 length is 13 residues. Here the CDR3 reads CASSRHRDYGYTF. The CDR3, as DNA: TGTGCCAGCAGCCGTCACAGGGACTATGGCTACACCTTC.

This chain links TRBV29-1 with TRBJ1-1, with D possibly TRBD1 on 5 matching bases. CDR3 length: 13 residues. Trimming shortened V by 4 bases and J by 4 bases, and 13 bases separated the two germline ends. Germline values: CDR1 SQVTM, CDR2 ANQGSEA. CDR3: CSVVQGLGTEAFF. In nucleotides, the CDR3 is TGCAGCGTTGTTCAGGGATTAGGCACTGAAGCTTTCTTT.

This chain joins TRBV15 and TRBJ1-3; the D gene is possibly TRBD1 (5 bases). The germline CDR1 and CDR2 sequences are LNHNV and YYDKDF (reference sequence). The CDR3 is 15 amino acids. V was trimmed by 4 bases and J by 0 bases, leaving 10 bases between them. CDR3 amino acids: CATSTGTYSGNTIYF. Here the CDR3 DNA reads TGTGCCACCAGCACAGGGACCTACTCTGGAAACACCATATATTTT.

The chain recombines TRBV9 with TRBJ2-5, with D perhaps matching TRBD2 (5 bases). The CDR3 runs 16 residues. Germline V gene data show CDR1 as SGDLS and CDR2 as YYNGEE. Trimming removed 0 bases at V and 3 bases at J, with 15 bases between. For the CDR3, the DNA is TGTGCCAGCAGCGTAGACGTGGGGAGTCCAAAAGAGACCCAGTACTTC. As protein: CASSVDVGSPKETQYF.

The chain joins TRBV19 to TRBJ1-3; D perhaps matches TRBD1 (6 bases). The V end was cut by 3 bases, the J end by 0 bases, with 12 bases between. The germline CDR1 and CDR2 sequences are LNHDA and SQIVND (reference sequence). The CDR3 is 16 residues long. CDR3 coding DNA: TGTGCCAGTAGTATCCTCGACAGGCTCTCTGGAAACACCATATATTTT. Amino acid sequence: CASSILDRLSGNTIYF.

The chain employs TRBV12-3 or TRBV12-4 and TRBJ1-1, with TRBD1 as a possible D gene (5 bases). This CDR3 has 13 amino acids. V dropped 6 bases and J dropped 5 bases, with 13 bases sitting between them. This CDR3 is CASRVTGGTEAFF. As DNA, the CDR3 is TGTGCCAGCAGAGTAACGGGGGGTACTGAAGCTTTCTTT.

This clone has just a few counts. Other DNA sequences of this sample code for an identical CDR3. V is TRBV14 and J is TRBJ1-1; no definite D call. V gave up 1 base and J gave up 0 bases, with 6 bases separating them. The CDR3 runs to 14 residues. The V gene's germline CDR1 is SGHDN and CDR2 FVKESK. This CDR3 is CASSQAGMNTEAFF. In DNA form, the CDR3 reads TGTGCCAGCAGCCAAGCCGGGATGAACACTGAAGCTTTCTTT.

V gene TRBV7-2 combines with J gene TRBJ1-2, with no clear D. V lost 5 bases and J 1 base, leaving 11 bases between the germline ends. There are 14 residues in the CDR3. CDR1 and CDR2 from the germline V gene are SGHTA and FQGNSA. Here the CDR3 DNA reads TGTGCCAGCAGCCCCCCAACATTTAACTATGGCTACACCTTC. Residues: CASSPPTFNYGYTF.

This clone was observed once. The gene calls are TRBV11-2 and TRBJ1-6, with a weak D call TRBD1 (6 bases). This CDR3 spans 19 amino acids. CDR1 and CDR2 from the germline V gene are SGHAT and FQNNGV. V dropped 0 bases and J dropped 0 bases, with 15 bases sitting between them. In nucleotides, the CDR3 is TGTGCCAGCAGCTTAGATGGGGGGCTACCAGGCTCCTATAATTCACCCCTCCACTTT. Translating gives CASSLDGGLPGSYNSPLHF.

The J gene is TRBJ1-2, the V gene TRBV12-5; D gene unclear. Trimming took off 1 base at V and 2 bases at J, with 11 bases between the two ends. The length of the CDR3 is 15 residues. Germline V gene sequence: CDR1 LGHNT, CDR2 FRNRAP. The CDR3 here is CASGLGSAVNYGYTF. CDR3 sequence (DNA): TGTGCTAGTGGTTTGGGTTCGGCGGTGAACTATGGCTACACCTTC.

The CDR3: CASSPLGAQETQYF. The CDR3 nucleotides read TGTGCCAGCAGCCCGCTCGGGGCCCAAGAGACCCAGTACTTC. The chain joins TRBV7-2 to TRBJ2-5; D could derive from TRBD1 or TRBD2 (5 bases each). Trimming stripped 5 bases from V and 1 base from J, with 11 bases between. This CDR3 contains 14 residues. CDR1 is SGHTA and CDR2 is FQGNSA in the germline V gene.

This clone was counted between two and nine times. The chain employs TRBV5-6 and TRBJ1-1, with D maybe TRBD1 (6 bases). Germline V gives CDR1 SGHDT, CDR2 YYEEEE. This CDR3 is built from 14 residues. Trimming stripped 0 bases from V and 6 bases from J, with 12 bases between. CDR3 loop: CASSLAGGGAEAFF. CDR3 in DNA: TGTGCCAGCAGCTTGGCCGGGGGCGGCGCTGAAGCTTTCTTT.

In its sample, this clone was seen a few times. DNA of the CDR3: TGTGCCAGCAGTGACTCTAGCGGGGAAACAGATACGCAGTATTTT. It translates to CASSDSSGETDTQYF. V is TRBV6-4 and J is TRBJ2-3; TRBD2 agrees at 8 bases. Germline CDR1 MRHNA, CDR2 SNTAGT. CDR3 length: 15 residues. Trimming at V came to 0 bases and at J to 3 bases, leaving 2 bases not matched to a gene.

This chain uses TRBV6-4 with TRBJ2-3; 9 bases line up with TRBD2. CDR3 length: 15 amino acids. CDR1 and CDR2 from the germline V gene are MRHNA and SNTAGT. V lost 4 bases and J lost 2; bases outside the gene matches: 4. The CDR3 DNA follows: TGTGCCAGCAGTGCCTCTAGCGGGGCCACAGATACGCAGTATTTT. Translated: CASSASSGATDTQYF.

Only a few counts were recorded for this clone. This chain connects TRBV7-2 to TRBJ1-1; tentatively, D is TRBD1 (5 bases). Germline V gives CDR1 SGHTA, CDR2 FQGNSA. The V end lost 0 bases, the J end lost 3 bases, and 11 bases lay between the germline ends. The CDR3 has 15 residues. The CDR3 is CASSLAGQRDTEAFF. CDR3 in DNA: TGTGCCAGCAGCTTAGCGGGGCAGAGGGACACTGAAGCTTTCTTT. The complete variable domain, with remaining parts taken from reference TRBV7-2 and TRBJ1-1, reads GAGVSQSPSNKVTEKGKDVELRCDPISGHTALYWYRQSLGQGLEFLIYFQGNSAPDKSGLPSDRFSAERTGGSVSTLTIQRTQQEDSAVYLCASSLAGQRDTEAFFGQGTRLTVV.